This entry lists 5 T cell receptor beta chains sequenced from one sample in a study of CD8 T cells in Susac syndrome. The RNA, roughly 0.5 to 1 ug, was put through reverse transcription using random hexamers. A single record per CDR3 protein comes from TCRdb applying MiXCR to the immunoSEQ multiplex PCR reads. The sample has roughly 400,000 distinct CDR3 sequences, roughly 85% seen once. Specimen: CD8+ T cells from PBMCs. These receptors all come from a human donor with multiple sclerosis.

CDR3 sequence reads: CASSILWSEDGDTQYF. CDR3 sequence (DNA): TGTGCCAGTAGTATCTTATGGTCTGAAGATGGAGATACGCAGTATTTT. The gene calls are TRBV19 and TRBJ2-3; no clear D. The CDR3 extends over 16 amino acids. V was cut by 3 bases and J by 5 bases, with 18 bases left in between. Germline V lookup: CDR1 LNHDA, CDR2 SQIVND (reference sequence).

CDR3 region: CASSHVGHPNTEAFF. The CDR3 DNA is TGCGCCAGCAGCCATGTGGGACACCCAAACACTGAAGCTTTCTTT. V and J are TRBV4-1 and TRBJ1-1; tentatively, D is TRBD1 (6 bases). CDR3 length: 15 residues. The V gene lost 3 bases and the J gene lost 2 bases, with 13 bases spanning the gap. Germline CDR1 and CDR2: MGHRA and YSYEKL.

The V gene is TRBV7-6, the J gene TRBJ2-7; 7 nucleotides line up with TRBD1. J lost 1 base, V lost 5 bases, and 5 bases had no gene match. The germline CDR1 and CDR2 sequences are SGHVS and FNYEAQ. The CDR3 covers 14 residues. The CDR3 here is CASSVGQASYEQYF. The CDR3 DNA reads TGTGCCAGCAGCGTCGGACAGGCGTCCTACGAGCAGTACTTC.

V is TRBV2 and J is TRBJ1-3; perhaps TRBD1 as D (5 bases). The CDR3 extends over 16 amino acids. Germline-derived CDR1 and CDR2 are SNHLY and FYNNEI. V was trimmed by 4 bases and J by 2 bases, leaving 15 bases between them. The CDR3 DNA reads TGTGCCAGCAGTGCAAGCGTGGAAGGGGCTGGAAACACCATATATTTT. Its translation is CASSASVEGAGNTIYF.

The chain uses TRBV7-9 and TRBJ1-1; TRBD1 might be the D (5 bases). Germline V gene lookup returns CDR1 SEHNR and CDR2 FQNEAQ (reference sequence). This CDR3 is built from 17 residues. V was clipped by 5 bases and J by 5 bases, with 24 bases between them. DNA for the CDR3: TGTGCCAGCAGCCAAACTCAAGTGAGGGGACCGTGGACTGAAGCTTTCTTT. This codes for CASSQTQVRGPWTEAFF.